A selection of T cell receptor beta chains follows, all from one sample in a study of T-cell reconstitution after alpha-beta-depleted transplantation in children. TCRdb processed the PCR reads anew with MiXCR; each CDR3 protein has one entry. The sample yields 200,000 to 250,000 distinct CDR3 sequences, around 13% seen once. The specimen comprised PBMCs from the stem cell graft donor, sampled from the stem cell graft. These receptors were collected from a human donor who donated a stem cell graft to a child with acute lymphoblastic leukemia. CDR3s include the opening cysteine and the closing phenylalanine or tryptophan. A D gene is named only where the DNA matches it firmly. Clone size is shown for a subset of rows, as once, few, many or a class of expanded clone.

j_call: TRBJ2-2; clone_size: many; v_call: TRBV4-1; d_call: TRBD1; cdr3_length: 15; cdr3_nt: TGCGCCAGCAGGCAGGACAGGGTGAACACCGGGGAGCTGTTTTTT; cdr3_aa: CASRQDRVNTGELFF
j_call: TRBJ2-1; clone_size: few; v_call: TRBV29-1; d_call: .; cdr3_length: 14; cdr3_nt: TGCAGCGCCGAAGGTGGGGGATCCTACAATGAGCAGTTCTTC; cdr3_aa: CSAEGGGSYNEQFF
j_call: TRBJ2-7; clone_size: many; v_call: TRBV27; d_call: .; cdr3_length: 14; cdr3_nt: TGTGCCAGCAGTGCCAGGGGATACTCCTACGAGCAGTACTTC; cdr3_aa: CASSARGYSYEQYF
j_call: TRBJ2-1; clone_size: many; v_call: TRBV12-3/TRBV12-4; d_call: .; cdr3_length: 14; cdr3_nt: TGTGCCAGCAGCCTGGACTATTCGGGGAATGAGCAGTTCTTC; cdr3_aa: CASSLDYSGNEQFF
j_call: TRBJ2-7; clone_size: .; v_call: TRBV7-2; d_call: .; cdr3_length: 15; cdr3_nt: TGTGCCAGCAGCTTAAACGGGGCAGGCAGCTACGAGCAGTACTTC; cdr3_aa: CASSLNGAGSYEQYF
j_call: TRBJ2-1; clone_size: .; v_call: TRBV19; d_call: .; cdr3_length: 16; cdr3_nt: TGTGCCAGTAGGACCGGGACCGGAAGCTCCTACAATGAGCAGTTCTTC; cdr3_aa: CASRTGTGSSYNEQFF
j_call: TRBJ1-1; clone_size: many; v_call: TRBV12-3/TRBV12-4; d_call: .; cdr3_length: 13; cdr3_nt: TGTGCCAGCAGTTTGACAGAGAACACTGAAGCTTTCTTT; cdr3_aa: CASSLTENTEAFF
j_call: TRBJ1-1; clone_size: few; v_call: TRBV13; d_call: .; cdr3_length: 14; cdr3_nt: TGCGCCAGCAGCCAAGTCCCGTACTACACTGAAGCTTTCTTT; cdr3_aa: CASSQVPYYTEAFF
j_call: TRBJ1-6; clone_size: few; v_call: TRBV6-2/TRBV6-3; d_call: .; cdr3_length: 16; cdr3_nt: TGTGCCAGCAGTTACGGGGCGAGCTCCTATAATTCACCCCTCCACTTT; cdr3_aa: CASSYGASSYNSPLHF
j_call: TRBJ2-5; clone_size: .; v_call: TRBV2; d_call: TRBD1; cdr3_length: 19; cdr3_nt: TGTGCCTGCAGTTTAGGAGCATCTATCGGACAGGGGTTATTGGAGACCCAGTACTTC; cdr3_aa: CACSLGASIGQGLLETQYF
j_call: TRBJ2-1; clone_size: many; v_call: TRBV7-2; d_call: TRBD2; cdr3_length: 15; cdr3_nt: TGTGCCAGCAGCTTAAGACTAGCGGGGGACAATGAGCAGTTCTTC; cdr3_aa: CASSLRLAGDNEQFF
j_call: TRBJ2-2; clone_size: many; v_call: TRBV7-9; d_call: TRBD1; cdr3_length: 17; cdr3_nt: TGTGCCAGCAGCTCCTCACTGGGACAGGGGTTCCCCGGGGAGCTGTTTTTT; cdr3_aa: CASSSSLGQGFPGELFF
j_call: TRBJ1-5; clone_size: many; v_call: TRBV20-1; d_call: TRBD1; cdr3_length: 13; cdr3_nt: TGCAGTGCTAGATCCCAGGGGGATCAGCCCCAGCATTTT; cdr3_aa: CSARSQGDQPQHF
j_call: TRBJ2-7; clone_size: few; v_call: TRBV5-1; d_call: .; cdr3_length: 15; cdr3_nt: TGCGCCAGCAGCTCAGACTCGGGGCCGACCTACGAGCAGTACTTC; cdr3_aa: CASSSDSGPTYEQYF
j_call: TRBJ2-3; clone_size: many; v_call: TRBV29-1; d_call: .; cdr3_length: 16; cdr3_nt: TGCAGCGTCAGGGGGGGAGCGGGAGACTCCACAGATACGCAGTATTTT; cdr3_aa: CSVRGGAGDSTDTQYF
j_call: TRBJ1-5; clone_size: .; v_call: TRBV6-1; d_call: .; cdr3_length: 17; cdr3_nt: TGTGCCAGCAGTGAGCGGTTACAGGGAGGTAGCAATCAGCCCCAGCATTTT; cdr3_aa: CASSERLQGGSNQPQHF
j_call: TRBJ2-2; clone_size: many; v_call: TRBV25-1; d_call: .; cdr3_length: 12; cdr3_nt: TGTGCCAGCAGTGAATATGCCGGGGAGCTGTTTTTT; cdr3_aa: CASSEYAGELFF
j_call: TRBJ2-2; clone_size: many; v_call: TRBV12-3/TRBV12-4; d_call: .; cdr3_length: 11; cdr3_nt: TGTGCCAGCAGTCCTAGCAGTGAGCTGTTTTTT; cdr3_aa: CASSPSSELFF
j_call: TRBJ2-3; clone_size: many; v_call: TRBV5-1; d_call: .; cdr3_length: 16; cdr3_nt: TGCGCCAGCAGCTTGGCCCCGACGGGAGCCGGAGATACGCAGTATTTT; cdr3_aa: CASSLAPTGAGDTQYF
j_call: TRBJ2-7; clone_size: many; v_call: TRBV5-1; d_call: .; cdr3_length: 13; cdr3_nt: TGCGCCAGCAGCCCCACACAACCCTACGAGCAGTACTTC; cdr3_aa: CASSPTQPYEQYF
j_call: TRBJ2-2; clone_size: many; v_call: TRBV6-2/TRBV6-3; d_call: .; cdr3_length: 13; cdr3_nt: TGTGCCAGCAGTCAAGATAGCCCCGGGGAGCTGTTTTTT; cdr3_aa: CASSQDSPGELFF
j_call: TRBJ1-5; clone_size: many; v_call: TRBV15; d_call: .; cdr3_length: 14; cdr3_nt: TGTGCCACCAGCAGAGATAGTCTAGATCAGCCCCAGCATTTT; cdr3_aa: CATSRDSLDQPQHF
j_call: TRBJ2-7; clone_size: .; v_call: TRBV11-1; d_call: TRBD1; cdr3_length: 18; cdr3_nt: TGTGCCAGCAGCTCCCCGACCCGGGACAGGGGTCGTTCCTACGAGCAGTACTTC; cdr3_aa: CASSSPTRDRGRSYEQYF
j_call: TRBJ1-5; clone_size: many; v_call: TRBV5-1; d_call: .; cdr3_length: 15; cdr3_nt: TGCGCCAGCAGCCCCGGGGGAGGGGCGAGGCAGCCCCAGCATTTT; cdr3_aa: CASSPGGGARQPQHF
j_call: TRBJ2-1; clone_size: many; v_call: TRBV10-3; d_call: .; cdr3_length: 13; cdr3_nt: TGTGCCATCAGTGATGGTCAGAACAATGAGCAGTTCTTC; cdr3_aa: CAISDGQNNEQFF
j_call: TRBJ2-3; clone_size: many; v_call: TRBV5-1; d_call: TRBD2; cdr3_length: 16; cdr3_nt: TGCGCCAGCAGCTTGGTAAGCGGGGGCGGTGAAGATACGCAGTATTTT; cdr3_aa: CASSLVSGGGEDTQYF
j_call: TRBJ1-6; clone_size: many; v_call: TRBV12-3/TRBV12-4; d_call: .; cdr3_length: 13; cdr3_nt: TGTGCCAGCAGTCGTCGACAGAATTCACCCCTCCACTTT; cdr3_aa: CASSRRQNSPLHF
j_call: TRBJ2-2; clone_size: many; v_call: TRBV25-1; d_call: TRBD2; cdr3_length: 18; cdr3_nt: TGTGCCAGCAGTGAAGAGCCCAGCGGGAGGGCGGTCACCGGGGAGCTGTTTTTT; cdr3_aa: CASSEEPSGRAVTGELFF
j_call: TRBJ2-2; clone_size: many; v_call: TRBV19; d_call: TRBD2; cdr3_length: 19; cdr3_nt: TGTGCCAGTAGTTACGGTCGGACTAGCGGGAGGCCGGTCACCGGGGAGCTGTTTTTT; cdr3_aa: CASSYGRTSGRPVTGELFF
j_call: TRBJ2-1; clone_size: many; v_call: TRBV7-2; d_call: TRBD1; cdr3_length: 16; cdr3_nt: TGTGCCAGCAGACGTCCCGGGACAGGGGGCGCGGATGAGCAGTTCTTC; cdr3_aa: CASRRPGTGGADEQFF
j_call: TRBJ2-2; clone_size: few; v_call: TRBV7-9; d_call: .; cdr3_length: 14; cdr3_nt: TGTGCCAGCAGCTTAGACTTGGAAACCGGGGAGCTGTTTTTT; cdr3_aa: CASSLDLETGELFF
j_call: TRBJ2-7; clone_size: .; v_call: TRBV20-1; d_call: TRBD1; cdr3_length: 15; cdr3_nt: TGCAGTGCTAGAGATCCGACAGGGGGGTTCTACGAGCAGTACTTC; cdr3_aa: CSARDPTGGFYEQYF
j_call: TRBJ1-2; clone_size: many; v_call: TRBV5-5; d_call: TRBD1; cdr3_length: 15; cdr3_nt: TGTGCCAGCAGCATGGGGGGAAGGGGGCTCGATGGCTACACCTTC; cdr3_aa: CASSMGGRGLDGYTF
j_call: TRBJ2-2; clone_size: many; v_call: TRBV20-1; d_call: .; cdr3_length: 14; cdr3_nt: TGCAGTGCCGTGTCGAGCAGGGGCCCCGGGGAGCTGTTTTTT; cdr3_aa: CSAVSSRGPGELFF
j_call: TRBJ2-7; clone_size: .; v_call: TRBV7-9; d_call: TRBD2; cdr3_length: 15; cdr3_nt: TGTGCCAGCAGCTTACTTAGCGGGATAAAGGACGAGCAGTACTTC; cdr3_aa: CASSLLSGIKDEQYF
j_call: TRBJ2-2; clone_size: many; v_call: TRBV10-3; d_call: .; cdr3_length: 14; cdr3_nt: TGTGCCATCAGTGAGTCGACCGACACCGGGGAGCTGTTTTTT; cdr3_aa: CAISESTDTGELFF
j_call: TRBJ1-1; clone_size: few; v_call: TRBV30; d_call: .; cdr3_length: 10; cdr3_nt: TGTGCCCTAAGGGGGGTTGGGGCTTTCTTT; cdr3_aa: CALRGVGAFF
j_call: TRBJ2-1; clone_size: many; v_call: TRBV25-1; d_call: .; cdr3_length: 15; cdr3_nt: TGTGCCAGCAGTCCCCGGGGGAGCTCCTACAATGAGCAGTTCTTC; cdr3_aa: CASSPRGSSYNEQFF
j_call: TRBJ1-2; clone_size: few; v_call: TRBV12-3/TRBV12-4; d_call: .; cdr3_length: 15; cdr3_nt: TGTGCCAGCAGTTTTAGCTATCGGGACAACTATGGCTACACCTTC; cdr3_aa: CASSFSYRDNYGYTF
j_call: TRBJ2-7; clone_size: few; v_call: TRBV5-6; d_call: .; cdr3_length: 15; cdr3_nt: TGTGCCAGCGGACCTCGACCTTTACAGGTTAGCGAGCAGTACTTC; cdr3_aa: CASGPRPLQVSEQYF
j_call: TRBJ1-1; clone_size: many; v_call: TRBV7-9; d_call: .; cdr3_length: 17; cdr3_nt: TGTGCCAGCAGCTTAATTTCGTCCCGGGATGTGAACACTGAAGCTTTCTTT; cdr3_aa: CASSLISSRDVNTEAFF
j_call: TRBJ1-5; clone_size: many; v_call: TRBV12-3/TRBV12-4; d_call: .; cdr3_length: 13; cdr3_nt: TGTGCCAGCAGTCCCCGGGCAGATCAGCCCCAGCATTTT; cdr3_aa: CASSPRADQPQHF
j_call: TRBJ2-5; clone_size: many; v_call: TRBV9; d_call: .; cdr3_length: 14; cdr3_nt: TGTGCCAGCAGCGAGTCAACAGGGTACGAGACCCAGTACTTC; cdr3_aa: CASSESTGYETQYF